This T cell receptor (beta chain) came from a study of blood T cell repertoires in COVID-19. Study information: Collection of acute and convalescent COVID-19 samples took place in the United States, Italy and Spain. PBMCs, B-cell-depleted T cells, or T cells provided the cDNA or gDNA that made up the material.

This clone was recorded a few times. Original analysis: The authors estimated nucleated cell counts from reference gene primer amplification. Generated by immunoSEQ multiplex PCR, the TCRdb table keeps only in-frame clones and is missing some. V and J calls plus clone size are reproduced from that table; the DNA served to infer D and trimming. This sample has about 150,000 clones, with around 87% found just once. The CDR3 loop spans 14 amino acids. Trimming took 4 bases from V and 3 from J; bases not matched to a gene: 6. Germline loops: CDR1 SEHNR, CDR2 FQNEAQ (reference sequence). The sequence derives from a woman aged 35 to 49 with acute or convalescent COVID-19. Sequencing used peripheral blood. The chain recombines TRBV7-9 with TRBJ2-7; TRBD1 matches 7 bases. CDR3 sequence reads: CASSSVDRDYEQYF. Here the CDR3 DNA reads TGTGCCAGCAGCTCCGTCGACAGGGACTACGAGCAGTACTTC.